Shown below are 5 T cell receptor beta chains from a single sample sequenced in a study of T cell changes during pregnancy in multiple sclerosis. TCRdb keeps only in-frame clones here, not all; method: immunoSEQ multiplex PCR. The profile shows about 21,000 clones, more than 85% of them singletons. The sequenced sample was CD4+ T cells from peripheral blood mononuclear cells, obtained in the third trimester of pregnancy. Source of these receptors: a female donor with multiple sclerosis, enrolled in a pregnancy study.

CDR3 sequence: CASAGRKTNEKLFF. In DNA, the CDR3 is TGTGCCAGTGCCGGCAGGAAAACTAATGAAAAACTGTTTTTT. The chain links TRBV19 to TRBJ1-4; D call uncertain. CDR1 LNHDA and CDR2 SQIVND come from the germline V gene (reference sequence). V was pared by 8 bases and J by 1 base, with 11 bases between. The CDR3 covers 14 residues.

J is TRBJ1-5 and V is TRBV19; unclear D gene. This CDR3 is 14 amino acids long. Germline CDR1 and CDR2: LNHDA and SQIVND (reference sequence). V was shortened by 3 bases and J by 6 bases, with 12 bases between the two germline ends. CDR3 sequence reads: CASSMFGSGQPQHF. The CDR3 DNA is TGTGCCAGTAGTATGTTTGGGTCGGGTCAGCCCCAGCATTTT.

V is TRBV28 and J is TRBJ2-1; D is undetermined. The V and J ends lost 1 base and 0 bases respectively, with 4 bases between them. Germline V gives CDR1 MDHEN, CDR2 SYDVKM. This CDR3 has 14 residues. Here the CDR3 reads CASSLFSSYNEQFF. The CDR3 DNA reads TGTGCCAGCAGTTTATTCAGCTCCTACAATGAGCAGTTCTTC.

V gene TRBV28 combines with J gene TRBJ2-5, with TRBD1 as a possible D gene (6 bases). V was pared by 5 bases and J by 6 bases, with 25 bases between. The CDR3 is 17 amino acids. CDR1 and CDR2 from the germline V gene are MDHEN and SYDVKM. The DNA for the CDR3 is TGTGCCAGCAGTGACCGATCCCTTAAACAGGGTATAAAGACCCAGTACTTC. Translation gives CASSDRSLKQGIKTQYF.

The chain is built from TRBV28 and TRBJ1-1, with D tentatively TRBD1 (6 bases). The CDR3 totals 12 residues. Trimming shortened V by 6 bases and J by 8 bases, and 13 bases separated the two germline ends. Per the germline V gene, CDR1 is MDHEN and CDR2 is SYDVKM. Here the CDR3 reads CASRDRHSEAFF. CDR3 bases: TGTGCCAGCAGGGACAGACACTCCGAAGCTTTCTTT.